The TCR beta chain under discussion was sequenced for a study of blood T cell repertoires in COVID-19. Study-wide background: PBMCs, B-cell-depleted T cells, or T cells provided the cDNA or gDNA that made up the material.

Data came from immunoSEQ multiplex PCR; TCRdb stores just in-frame clones and leaves some out. The table lists a few hundred thousand clones, 70% to 90% of them singletons. Recovery among Cohort 3 donors was established by two negative PCRs, clearance, or symptom resolution. CDR1 and CDR2 from the germline V gene are MNHEY and SMNVEV (reference sequence). The CDR3 consists of 14 residues. V was clipped by 8 bases and J by 2 bases; unmatched bases: 9. The chain has TRBV27 and TRBJ2-7, with 7 bases aligning to TRBD1. The receptor was derived from a man younger than 40 who had recovered from COVID-19. Sequenced material: PBMCs or T cells enriched from blood (not recorded which). The CDR3 is CASSRMDRTYEQYF. The CDR3 DNA sequence: TGTGCCAGCTCTCGCATGGACAGGACCTACGAGCAGTACTTC.